The 18 T cell receptor beta chains below come from one sample, sequenced in a study of T-cell memory formation after mild COVID-19. TCRdb called the 5' RACE reads again in MiXCR, with one record for every CDR3 protein. Counted here are more than 300,000 distinct CDR3 sequences, roughly 13% occurring once; the ten biggest clones make up about 24%. The material sequenced was PBMCs or a T cell subset sorted from them (not recorded which). The receptor source for this set is a man aged 18 to 29 who had mild COVID-19 (a few samples of this study predate the infection). Cell type and time point are not known.

This rearrangement joins TRBV5-1 to TRBJ2-3; TRBD1 matches 8 bases. CDR1 is SGHRS and CDR2 is YFSETQ in the germline V gene. The CDR3 sequence is 15 residues long. The ends lost 2 bases at V and 0 bases at J; junction bases unmatched: 2. The CDR3 sequence: CASSFYRGSTDTQYF. CDR3 DNA: TGCGCCAGCAGCTTCTACAGGGGGAGCACAGATACGCAGTATTTT.

This clonotype turned up a few times. Here the CDR3 reads CASSPGQGDCEQYV. CDR3 nucleotide sequence: TGTGCCAGCAGCCCCGGACAGGGAGATTGCGAGCAGTACGTC. The chain recombines TRBV5-5 with TRBJ2-7, with 8 bases that match TRBD1. In germline, CDR1 is SGHKS, CDR2 YYEKEE (reference sequence). With V trimmed by 4 bases and J by 6 bases, 9 bases remained unmatched. This CDR3 is 14 amino acids long.

The chain has TRBV7-9 and TRBJ1-2; possible D gene TRBD1, 5 bases. Trimming cost V 5 bases and J 4 bases, with 17 bases left between them. Looked up from germline, CDR1 is SEHNR and CDR2 is FQNEAQ (reference sequence). CDR3 length equals 15 residues. The DNA of the CDR3 is TGTGCCAGCAGCACGGGGACCGGCCCAGGCTATGGCTACACCTTC. It translates to CASSTGTGPGYGYTF.

The rearrangement uses TRBV2 and TRBJ1-6; 8 bases map to TRBD1. V shed 8 bases and J 8 bases; nucleotides not matched to a gene: 5. This CDR3 region has 13 residues. CDR1 is SNHLY and CDR2 is FYNNEI in the germline V gene. The CDR3 reads CASWLRGHSPLHF. CDR3 bases: TGTGCCAGCTGGCTCAGGGGGCATTCACCCCTCCACTTT.

This clonotype was counted ten times or more. The J gene is TRBJ1-5, the V gene TRBV24-1; D is perhaps TRBD1 (6 bases). Germline assignment: CDR1 KGHDR and CDR2 SFDVKD. The CDR3 has 17 residues. The ends were cut back, 4 bases at V and 0 bases at J, with 15 bases in the middle. The CDR3 DNA follows: TGTGCCACCAGTGACCTACAGGGATTTTATAGCAATCAGCCCCAGCATTTT. It encodes CATSDLQGFYSNQPQHF.

This clonotype was picked up many times. The gene calls are TRBV20-1 and TRBJ2-7, with D possibly TRBD2 on 5 matching bases. The V and J ends lost 3 bases and 2 bases respectively, with 14 bases between them. The CDR3 is made up of 14 amino acids. CDR1 and CDR2 (germline): DFQATT, SNEGSKA (reference sequence). The CDR3 spells CSARGGGGTYEQYF. The CDR3 DNA follows: TGCAGTGCTAGGGGCGGCGGAGGAACCTACGAGCAGTACTTC.

This clonotype came up a few times. The gene calls are TRBV15 and TRBJ2-7, with TRBD1 as a possible D gene (6 bases). This CDR3 is built from 14 residues. V was pared by 3 bases and J by 1 base, with 10 bases between. Germline CDR1 is LNHNV and CDR2 is YYDKDF (reference sequence). The CDR3: CATSSLRGSYEQYF. CDR3 in DNA: TGTGCCACCAGCAGTCTCAGGGGATCCTACGAGCAGTACTTC.

This clonotype is termed medium-sized (0.01 to 0.1%). The chain joins TRBV6-4 to TRBJ2-3, with 8 bases that match TRBD2. The CDR3 runs 15 residues. CDR1 is MRHNA, CDR2 SNTAGT, per germline. Trimming removed 2 bases from V and 0 bases from J; junction bases left unmatched: 1. The CDR3: CASSDGLASTDTQYF. CDR3 coding DNA: TGTGCCAGCAGTGACGGACTAGCTAGCACAGATACGCAGTATTTT.

The V call is TRBV6-6, the J call TRBJ1-2; TRBD1 aligns across 8 bases. Germline assignment: CDR1 MNHNY and CDR2 SVGAGI (reference sequence). V was pared by 2 bases and J by 2 bases, with 4 bases of the junction left unmatched. CDR3 length: 15 amino acids. CDR3 amino acids: CASSYGQGVNYGYTF. DNA for the CDR3: TGTGCCAGCAGTTACGGACAGGGCGTGAACTATGGCTACACCTTC.

This clonotype came up many times. The V call is TRBV7-9, the J call TRBJ2-3, with 7 bases fitting TRBD2. CDR3 length: 14 amino acids. Trimming took 4 bases from V and 1 from J; bases not matched to a gene: 2. CDR1 is SEHNR and CDR2 is FQNEAQ in the germline V gene (reference sequence). The CDR3 here is CASSSTSGTDTQYF. The CDR3 nucleotides are TGTGCCAGCAGCTCCACTAGCGGCACAGATACGCAGTATTTT.

This clonotype was counted ten times or more. The chain has TRBV12-3 or TRBV12-4 and TRBJ1-2, with D uncertain. The CDR3 has 15 residues. V lost 2 bases, J lost 7 bases, and 17 bases lay in between. The CDR3 coding sequence is TGTGCCAGCAGTTTACGCCGAGCAATCGGTCTTGGCTACACCTTC. It encodes CASSLRRAIGLGYTF.

In its sample, this clonotype was seen a few times. The chain is built from TRBV2 and TRBJ2-5, with D perhaps TRBD2 (5 bases). Trimming removed 5 bases at V and 4 bases at J, with 14 bases between. The CDR3 spans 14 residues. Per germline, CDR1 SNHLY and CDR2 FYNNEI. CDR3 DNA sequence: TGTGCCAGCAGTAGGCGGGCCGTAGGAGAGACCCAGTACTTC. The encoded protein is CASSRRAVGETQYF.

Here the CDR3 reads CASSLGGRYGYTF. CDR3 sequence (DNA): TGTGCCAGCAGCTTAGGGGGCCGGTATGGCTACACCTTC. This sequence joins TRBV7-9 and TRBJ1-2; D might be TRBD1 (5 bases). The CDR3 spans 13 residues. V shed 1 base and J shed 5 bases, with 8 bases lying between them. Looked up from germline, CDR1 is SEHNR and CDR2 is FQNEAQ (reference sequence). Full variable domain (remainder filled in from reference TRBV7-9 and TRBJ1-2): DTGVSQNPRHKITKRGQNVTFRCDPISEHNRLYWYRQTLGQGPEFLTYFQNEAQLEKSRLLSDRFSAERPKGSFSTLEIQRTEQGDSAMYLCASSLGGRYGYTFGSGTRLTVV.

The chain combines TRBV9 with TRBJ2-2; no firm D call. This CDR3 has 11 amino acids. Germline CDR1 is SGDLS and CDR2 is YYNGEE. The V end was cut by 4 bases, the J end by 8 bases, with 6 bases between. DNA for the CDR3: TGTGCCAGCAGCACCAGGGGGGAGCTGTTTTTT. Translated, it gives CASSTRGELFF.

This chain connects TRBV5-4 to TRBJ2-7; no reliable D call. Germline CDR1 is SGHNT and CDR2 is YYREEE (reference sequence). The CDR3 loop spans 11 amino acids. V was trimmed by 7 bases and J by 3 bases, leaving 8 bases between them. CDR3 region: CASGSGYEQYF. DNA for the CDR3: TGTGCCAGCGGCTCGGGCTACGAGCAGTACTTC.

This rearrangement joins TRBV12-3 or TRBV12-4 to TRBJ1-4; D is undetermined. The germline V and J ends were trimmed by 3 bases and 3 bases, with 8 bases remaining between them. CDR3 length equals 14 residues. CDR3 DNA: TGTGCCAGCAGTTTTCAGGCAGCTAATGAAAAACTGTTTTTT. Translating gives CASSFQAANEKLFF.

This clonotype was seen a handful of times. V and J are TRBV28 and TRBJ1-4; no clear D gene. This CDR3 region has 15 residues. V lost 5 bases and J lost 5, with 15 bases in between. CDR1 is MDHEN and CDR2 is SYDVKM in the germline V gene. The CDR3 coding sequence is TGTGCCAGCAGTACACGACTTGGGCAGAATGAAAAACTGTTTTTT. Its translation is CASSTRLGQNEKLFF. The full variable domain, completed using reference TRBV28 and TRBJ1-4, is DVKVTQSSRYLVKRTGEKVFLECVQDMDHENMFWYRQDPGLGLRLIYFSYDVKMKEKGDIPEGYSVSREKKERFSLILESASTNQTSMYLCASSTRLGQNEKLFFGSGTQLSVL.

Only a few counts were recorded for this clonotype. CDR3 region: CASREGGRDEQYF. Written as DNA, the CDR3 is TGTGCCAGTCGAGAGGGGGGCAGGGACGAGCAGTACTTC. V gene TRBV7-9 combines with J gene TRBJ2-7; D assignment may be TRBD1 or TRBD2 (6 bases each). CDR1 SEHNR and CDR2 FQNEAQ come from the germline V gene (reference sequence). Trimming removed 9 bases from V and 5 bases from J, with 17 bases in between. This CDR3 region has 13 residues.